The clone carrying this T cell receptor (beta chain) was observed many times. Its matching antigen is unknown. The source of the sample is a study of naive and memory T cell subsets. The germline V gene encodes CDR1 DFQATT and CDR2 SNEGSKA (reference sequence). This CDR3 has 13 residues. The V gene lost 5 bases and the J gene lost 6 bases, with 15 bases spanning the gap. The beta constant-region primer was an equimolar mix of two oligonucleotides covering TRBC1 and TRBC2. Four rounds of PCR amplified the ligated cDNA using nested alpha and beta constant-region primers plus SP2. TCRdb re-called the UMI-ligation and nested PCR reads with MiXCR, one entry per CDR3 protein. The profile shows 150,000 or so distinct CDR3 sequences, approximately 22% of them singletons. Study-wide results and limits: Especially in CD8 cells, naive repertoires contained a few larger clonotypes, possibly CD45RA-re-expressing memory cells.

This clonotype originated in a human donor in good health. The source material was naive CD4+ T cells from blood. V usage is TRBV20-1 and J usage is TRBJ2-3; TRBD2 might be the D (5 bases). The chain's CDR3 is CSAGGLRLDTQYF. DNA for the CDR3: TGCAGTGCTGGTGGACTCCGGCTCGATACGCAGTATTTT.